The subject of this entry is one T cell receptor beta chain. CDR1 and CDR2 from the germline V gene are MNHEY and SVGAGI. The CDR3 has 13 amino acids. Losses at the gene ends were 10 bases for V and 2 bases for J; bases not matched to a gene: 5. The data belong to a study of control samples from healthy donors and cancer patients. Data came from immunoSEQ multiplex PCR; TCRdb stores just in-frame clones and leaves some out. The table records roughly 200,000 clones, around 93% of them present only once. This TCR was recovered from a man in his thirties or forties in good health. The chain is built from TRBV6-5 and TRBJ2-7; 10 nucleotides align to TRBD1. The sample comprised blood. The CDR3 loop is CATRDRGPYEQYF. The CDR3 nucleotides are TGTGCCACCCGGGACAGGGGACCCTACGAGCAGTACTTC.